The following is a T cell receptor beta chain sequence with its context. The sample belongs to a study of T cells in localized non-small cell lung cancer. Profiling relied on immunoSEQ multiplex PCR, and the TCRdb table lists in-frame clones only, not all of them. Among around 50,000 clones listed, 85% to 90% were seen once. Germline CDR1 reads LNHDA; CDR2 reads SQIVND (reference sequence). V shed 6 bases, J shed 6 bases, and the junction held 7 bases outside the gene matches. The CDR3 runs to 14 residues. The TCR was taken from a man aged 40-75 years with stage II lung adenocarcinoma. The source material was PBMCs, sampled before any cancer treatment. V is TRBV19 and J is TRBJ2-2, with 7 bases that match TRBD2. The DNA of the CDR3 is TGTGCCAGTAGCTGGGGACTAAGGGCCGGGGAGCTGTTTTTT. Amino acid sequence: CASSWGLRAGELFF. Drawing the rest from reference TRBV19 and TRBJ2-2, the complete variable domain is DGGITQSPKYLFRKEGQNVTLSCEQNLNHDAMYWYRQDPGQGLRLIYYSQIVNDFQKGDIAEGYSVSREKKESFPLTVTSAQKNPTAFYLCASSWGLRAGELFFGEGSRLTVL.